Presented here are 32 T cell receptor beta chains from one specimen sequenced in a study of human T cells and chemical hapten exposure. TCRdb analysed the RACE reads with MiXCR anew, one entry per CDR3 protein. The sample lists over 100,000 distinct CDR3 sequences, about 9.4% occurring once. Time point noted: healthy volunteer bleed at 2 weeks. The authors extracted total RNA from unfractionated whole blood. The sequenced sample consisted of whole blood. These TCRs come from a male donor in good health. Some clones in this sample may be carry-over from other donors' samples.

The table lists this clonotype with many counts. The rearrangement joins TRBV11-2 to TRBJ2-1; 9 bases align to TRBD1. Looked up from germline, CDR1 is SGHAT and CDR2 is FQNNGV. With V trimmed by 1 base and J by 6 bases, 4 bases remained unmatched. The CDR3 is made up of 15 amino acids. The CDR3 DNA reads as TGTGCCAGCAGCTTAGGTTTGGGACAGGGCAATGAGCAGTTCTTC. The encoded protein is CASSLGLGQGNEQFF.

The chain links TRBV4-2 to TRBJ2-7; D possibly corresponds to TRBD2 (6 bases). This CDR3 comprises 16 residues. Per germline, CDR1 LGHNA and CDR2 YNFKEQ. V dropped 0 bases and J dropped 0 bases, with 12 bases sitting between them. CDR3 nucleotide sequence: TGTGCCAGCAGCCAAGATGGAACTAGCTCCTCCTACGAGCAGTACTTC. Its translation: CASSQDGTSSSYEQYF.

The chain combines TRBV14 with TRBJ1-1; the D is unclear. The CDR3 has 14 amino acids. The V end was cut by 4 bases, the J end by 4 bases, with 13 bases between. The germline gives CDR1 SGHDN, CDR2 FVKESK. CDR3 sequence (DNA): TGTGCCAGCAGCCTGGACGCGACGGGCACTGAAGCTTTCTTT. Its protein product is CASSLDATGTEAFF.

This clonotype was counted at least ten times. J is TRBJ1-5 and V is TRBV6-6; no reliable D call. The CDR3 totals 15 residues. From germline, CDR1 is MNHNY and CDR2 SVGAGI (reference sequence). The germline V and J ends were trimmed by 4 bases and 3 bases, with 13 bases remaining between them. Here the CDR3 reads CASSSGFPLNQPQHF. As DNA, the CDR3 is TGTGCCAGCAGTTCCGGGTTCCCCCTCAATCAGCCCCAGCATTTT.

This clonotype occurred a few times. The chain recombines TRBV15 with TRBJ2-2, with a possible D match to TRBD2 (6 bases). Germline V gene data show CDR1 as LNHNV and CDR2 as YYDKDF (reference sequence). V lost 5 bases to trimming and J lost 1 base, with 14 bases between them. The length of the CDR3 is 16 residues. In nucleotides, the CDR3 is TGTGCCACCAGCCTACACCTAGCGCTGAACACCGGGGAGCTGTTTTTT. This sequence encodes CATSLHLALNTGELFF.

This clonotype has a count of ten or more. The chain uses TRBV3-1 and TRBJ2-2; D gene ambiguous. Between the trimmed V and J ends, which lost 0 bases and 5 bases, there was a span of 13 bases. This CDR3 has 16 residues. Germline CDR1 is LGHDT and CDR2 is YNNKEL (reference sequence). This CDR3 reads CASSQEGAGGTGELFF. The CDR3 nucleotides are TGTGCCAGCAGCCAAGAAGGCGCAGGTGGGACCGGGGAGCTGTTTTTT.

The table lists this clonotype with many counts. The chain employs TRBV18 and TRBJ1-2, with 9 positions matching TRBD1. Looked up from germline, CDR1 is KGHSH and CDR2 is LQKENI. The trim removed 3 bases at V and 3 bases at J, leaving 5 bases unmatched. This CDR3 is built from 15 residues. The CDR3: CASSPGDRVYYGYTF. Written as DNA, the CDR3 is TGTGCCAGCTCACCGGGGGACAGGGTGTACTATGGCTACACCTTC. Based on the CDR3 plus reference TRBV18 and TRBJ1-2, the full variable domain is NAGVMQNPRHLVRRRGQEARLRCSPMKGHSHVYWYRQLPEEGLKFMVYLQKENIIDESGMPKERFSAEFPKEGPSILRIQQVVRGDSAAYFCASSPGDRVYYGYTFGSGTRLTVV.

This clonotype was seen repeatedly, ten times or more. The rearrangement links TRBV5-4 to TRBJ2-1; 15 nucleotides line up with TRBD2. CDR3 length: 16 amino acids. The germline V gene has CDR1 SGHNT and CDR2 YYREEE (reference sequence). V dropped 3 bases and J dropped 7; count of bases not matched to a gene: 5. The DNA of the CDR3 is TGTGCCAGCAGCTCGGGACTAGCGGGAGGTGGAAATGAGCAGTTCTTC. Its translation is CASSSGLAGGGNEQFF. The variable domain in full, with the rest retrieved from reference TRBV5-4 and TRBJ2-1, is ETGVTQSPTHLIKTRGQQVTLRCSSQSGHNTVSWYQQALGQGPQFIFQYYREEENGRGNFPPRFSGLQFPNYSSELNVNALELDDSALYLCASSSGLAGGGNEQFFGPGTRLTVL.

This clonotype was picked up many times. The chain employs TRBV5-1 and TRBJ1-1; D remains ambiguous. Germline CDR1 and CDR2: SGHRS and YFSETQ. The CDR3 length is 13 residues. The V gene lost 2 bases and the J gene lost 1 base, with 6 bases spanning the gap. The chain's CDR3 is CASSFAANTEAFF. CDR3 bases: TGCGCCAGCAGCTTCGCAGCGAACACTGAAGCTTTCTTT.

This clonotype was counted at least ten times. This sequence joins TRBV3-1 and TRBJ2-7; 8 bases match TRBD1. CDR1 LGHDT and CDR2 YNNKEL come from the germline V gene (reference sequence). The CDR3 runs 16 residues. The V and J ends lost 1 base and 2 bases, in that order; junction bases with no gene match: 7. The CDR3 nucleotides read TGTGCCAGCAGCCAAGGTCCGACAGGGGTGACCTACGAGCAGTACTTC. Protein: CASSQGPTGVTYEQYF.

The J gene is TRBJ2-7, the V gene TRBV5-6; possible D gene TRBD1, 5 bases. The ends were cut back, 0 bases at V and 3 bases at J, with 13 bases in the middle. This CDR3 is 15 amino acids long. Germline assignment: CDR1 SGHDT and CDR2 YYEEEE. The CDR3 DNA sequence: TGTGCCAGCAGCTTGGCAGGGCAATTCGGCTACGAGCAGTACTTC. Its protein product is CASSLAGQFGYEQYF.

In this sample, this clonotype turned up many times. The chain carries TRBV7-9 and TRBJ1-4, with a possible D match to TRBD1 (5 bases). In germline, CDR1 is SEHNR, CDR2 FQNEAQ (reference sequence). This CDR3 is 15 amino acids long. V was shortened by 5 bases and J by 7 bases, with 17 bases between the two germline ends. CDR3 sequence (DNA): TGTGCCAGCAGCCCACCTCAGGGAATCGGTGAAAAACTGTTTTTT. Its translation is CASSPPQGIGEKLFF.

This clonotype was counted many times. The chain employs TRBV10-3 and TRBJ1-1, with D possibly TRBD1 on 6 matching bases. The CDR3 is made up of 14 amino acids. The V end lost 5 bases, the J end lost 1 base, and 11 bases lay between the germline ends. Germline lookup yields CDR1 ENHRY and CDR2 SYGVKD. The CDR3 DNA reads TGTGCCATCAGTTCTCAGGGGACGAACACTGAAGCTTTCTTT. Translated: CAISSQGTNTEAFF.

This rearrangement joins TRBV12-3 or TRBV12-4 to TRBJ1-2; 8 bases map to TRBD1. The V segment lost 6 bases and the J segment 0 bases; nucleotides outside the gene matches: 6. The CDR3 runs to 15 residues. CDR3 bases: TGTGCCAGCAGCCTTGACAGGGGAGCTAACTATGGCTACACCTTC. The encoded protein is CASSLDRGANYGYTF.

There are a few counts of this clonotype. The chain combines TRBV27 with TRBJ2-7; perhaps TRBD1 as D (6 bases). This CDR3 contains 14 residues. Germline CDR1 reads MNHEY; CDR2 reads SMNVEV (reference sequence). The V end was cut by 3 bases, the J end by 2 bases, with 11 bases between. The CDR3 sequence is CASSFQGITYEQYF. The CDR3 DNA follows: TGTGCCAGCAGTTTTCAGGGGATTACCTACGAGCAGTACTTC.

V usage is TRBV27 and J usage is TRBJ2-1; possible D gene TRBD2, 7 bases. The germline V gene encodes CDR1 MNHEY and CDR2 SMNVEV (reference sequence). Deletions cut 0 bases from V and 4 bases from J, with 28 bases between. This CDR3 contains 21 residues. The CDR3 DNA reads as TGTGCCAGCAGTTTATCTGGGTTAAATGAGTGGGAGGGGGGAGAGTACAATGAGCAGTTCTTC. Its protein product is CASSLSGLNEWEGGEYNEQFF.

The rearrangement links TRBV24-1 to TRBJ2-1; D unresolved. Germline CDR1 KGHDR, CDR2 SFDVKD. CDR3 length: 16 residues. V gave up 4 bases and J gave up 2 bases, with 14 bases separating them. CDR3 loop: CATSEKDGFTYNEQFF. As DNA, the CDR3 is TGTGCCACCAGTGAAAAAGATGGCTTTACCTACAATGAGCAGTTCTTC.

This clonotype occurred many times. The chain carries TRBV7-8 and TRBJ1-2, with 10 bases fitting TRBD1. The CDR3 is made up of 14 amino acids. With V trimmed by 5 bases and J by 2 bases, 2 bases remained unmatched. The germline gives CDR1 SGHVS, CDR2 FQNEAQ. The CDR3, as DNA: TGTGCCAGCAGCCCGGGACAGGGGAACTATGGCTACACCTTC. This encodes CASSPGQGNYGYTF.

The CDR3 DNA follows: TGTGCCAGCAGTTTGGGTCTCGTAGGGAATCAGCCCCAGCATTTT. This translates into CASSLGLVGNQPQHF. This chain connects TRBV12-3 or TRBV12-4 to TRBJ1-5, with unresolved D. The length of the CDR3 is 15 residues. V was cut by 3 bases and J by 4 bases, with 13 bases left in between.

This clonotype was seen only a few times. This chain joins TRBV29-1 and TRBJ2-7; D call uncertain. The germline CDR1 and CDR2 sequences are SQVTM and ANQGSEA. This CDR3 has 13 amino acids. V lost 3 bases, J lost 0 bases, and 9 bases lay in between. CDR3 sequence (DNA): TGCAGCGTTGAGTGGAGTTCCTCCTACGAGCAGTACTTC. Residues: CSVEWSSSYEQYF.

This clonotype was seen more than once but under ten times. The rearrangement joins TRBV5-4 to TRBJ2-5; 10 bases map to TRBD2. Germline V gives CDR1 SGHNT, CDR2 YYREEE (reference sequence). Trimming cost V 4 bases and J 2 bases; bases outside gene matches: 5. The CDR3 totals 15 residues. CDR3 amino acids: CASSPGLAKQETQYF. The CDR3 DNA follows: TGTGCCAGCAGCCCGGGACTAGCGAAACAAGAGACCCAGTACTTC.

This clonotype came up a few times. The V and J genes are TRBV28 and TRBJ1-5; tentative D call: TRBD1 (5 bases). Germline V CDR1 and CDR2: MDHEN, SYDVKM. V was shortened by 3 bases and J by 3 bases, with 9 bases between the two germline ends. The CDR3 spans 14 residues. The chain's CDR3 is CASSFRQSNQPQHF. CDR3 sequence (DNA): TGTGCCAGCAGTTTTCGACAGTCCAATCAGCCCCAGCATTTT.

The rearrangement joins TRBV7-9 to TRBJ2-1, with 11 nucleotides matching TRBD2. Per germline, CDR1 SEHNR and CDR2 FQNEAQ (reference sequence). The CDR3 sequence is 16 residues long. V dropped 4 bases and J dropped 6; count of bases not matched to a gene: 8. In DNA, the CDR3 is TGTGCCAGCAGCTCCCCACTAGCGGGGGTATCCAATGAGCAGTTCTTC. Translation: CASSSPLAGVSNEQFF.

V is TRBV12-3 or TRBV12-4 and J is TRBJ1-1, with a possible D match to TRBD1 (6 bases). The CDR3 is 16 amino acids. Trimming stripped 6 bases from V and 10 bases from J, with 27 bases between. Written as DNA, the CDR3 is TGTGCCAGCAGGCAAAGAGAGGCAGGGGTCGCCCCTGTAGCTTTCTTT. It encodes CASRQREAGVAPVAFF.

This clonotype was counted only a few times. The chain carries TRBV12-3 or TRBV12-4 and TRBJ2-5; TRBD1 matches at 10 bases. This CDR3 is built from 14 residues. After removal of 5 bases from V and 5 bases from J, the junction contained 5 bases not matched to a gene. DNA of the CDR3: TGTGCCAGCAGTCCTGGACAGGGGGTCGAGACCCAGTACTTC. Translating gives CASSPGQGVETQYF.

This clonotype was seen ten or more times. The chain carries TRBV6-4 and TRBJ2-3; 9 bases fit TRBD2. CDR3 length equals 16 residues. V gave up 0 bases and J gave up 6 bases; unmatched junction bases: 7. Germline assignment: CDR1 MRHNA and CDR2 SNTAGT. For the CDR3, the DNA is TGTGCCAGCAGTGACTCGGTAGCTAGCGGGGCCGATACGCAGTATTTT. This gives the protein CASSDSVASGADTQYF.

The chain is built from TRBV7-6 and TRBJ2-5; maybe TRBD2 (6 bases). CDR3 length equals 16 residues. Trimming removed 1 base from V and 4 bases from J, with 16 bases in between. The germline CDR1 and CDR2 sequences are SGHVS and FNYEAQ. DNA of the CDR3: TGTGCCAGCAGCTTAGATCCGTCCGGGGGAGGAGAGACCCAGTACTTC. Its protein product is CASSLDPSGGGETQYF. Full variable domain (missing parts from reference TRBV7-6 and TRBJ2-5): GAGVSQSPRYKVTKRGQDVALRCDPISGHVSLYWYRQALGQGPEFLTYFNYEAQQDKSGLPNDRFSAERPEGSISTLTIQRTEQRDSAMYRCASSLDPSGGGETQYFGPGTRLLVL.

This clonotype occurred a few times. The genes are TRBV14 and TRBJ2-3; possibly TRBD2 for D (6 bases). Germline loops: CDR1 SGHDN, CDR2 FVKESK. The CDR3 runs 17 residues. Trimming stripped 1 base from V and 2 bases from J, with 16 bases between. CDR3 protein: CASSQASGLQITDTQYF. In DNA form, the CDR3 reads TGTGCCAGCAGCCAAGCGTCGGGACTCCAGATCACAGATACGCAGTATTTT. Full variable domain (outside the CDR3, taken from reference TRBV14 and TRBJ2-3): EAGVTQFPSHSVIEKGQTVTLRCDPISGHDNLYWYRRVMGKEIKFLLHFVKESKQDESGMPNNRFLAERTGGTYSTLKVQPAELEDSGVYFCASSQASGLQITDTQYFGPGTRLTVL.

In this sample, this clonotype turned up many times. This chain links TRBV20-1 with TRBJ1-1; D might be TRBD1 (6 bases). Germline V gene lookup returns CDR1 DFQATT and CDR2 SNEGSKA (reference sequence). The CDR3 is 15 residues long. Trimming removed 3 bases at V and 0 bases at J, with 14 bases between. In DNA, the CDR3 is TGCAGTGCTAGCCAGGGGCGCGTCTTGAACACTGAAGCTTTCTTT. Translation: CSASQGRVLNTEAFF.

There are a few counts of this clonotype. The chain recombines TRBV20-1 with TRBJ2-7; 9 bases line up with TRBD2. Germline V CDR1 and CDR2: DFQATT, SNEGSKA (reference sequence). V shed 8 bases and J 3 bases; nucleotides not matched to a gene: 8. The CDR3 contains 13 residues. CDR3 loop: CSTLAGTNYEQYF. The DNA for the CDR3 is TGCAGTACTCTAGCGGGGACTAACTACGAGCAGTACTTC.

V usage is TRBV15 and J usage is TRBJ1-2; D is unclear. The CDR3 is 14 residues long. The V end lost 1 base, the J end lost 5 bases, and 11 bases lay between the germline ends. The germline CDR1 and CDR2 sequences are LNHNV and YYDKDF (reference sequence). The DNA of the CDR3 is TGTGCCACCAGCAGAGGGGTATCCGAATATGGCTACACCTTC. Translation gives CATSRGVSEYGYTF.

This clonotype was seen a single time. The conserved final phenylalanine or tryptophan is absent from the CDR3, which likely points to a read error. The chain is built from TRBV20-1 and TRBJ1-2, with D possibly matching TRBD1 (5 bases). CDR1 and CDR2 from the germline V gene are DFQATT and SNEGSKA (reference sequence). This CDR3 spans 12 amino acids. The V end lost 0 bases, the J end lost 8 bases, and 10 bases lay between the germline ends. The CDR3 loop reads CSARDSGRGYTL. The CDR3 DNA is TGCAGTGCTAGAGATTCGGGGCGAGGCTACACCTTA.